Listed here are 10 T cell receptor beta chains from one sample, sequenced in a study of cytomegalovirus exposure and HLA in healthy donors. The PCR was carried out with 60 Vbeta primers and 13 Jbeta primers. Measured with immunoSEQ multiplex PCR; TCRdb has only the in-frame clones, and not every one. The table lists 100,000 or so clones, roughly 13% of them singletons. What was sequenced was PBMCs. The receptors here all came from a man aged 35 to 55 in good health and CMV-seropositive.

The chain recombines TRBV5-1 with TRBJ2-7, with TRBD1 matching over 9 bases. Germline V gives CDR1 SGHRS, CDR2 YFSETQ. After removal of 0 bases from V and 4 bases from J, the junction contained 5 bases not matched to a gene. The CDR3 length is 15 residues. CDR3 in amino acids: CASSLALGQGYEQYF. CDR3 DNA: TGCGCCAGCAGCTTGGCTCTGGGACAGGGATACGAGCAGTACTTC.

This clone was counted between two and nine times. The rearrangement uses TRBV28 and TRBJ1-5; the match to TRBD1 covers 7 bases. The V segment lost 6 bases and the J segment 1 base; nucleotides outside the gene matches: 9. This CDR3 has 16 amino acids. Germline loops: CDR1 MDHEN, CDR2 SYDVKM. The DNA of the CDR3 is TGTGCCAGCAGCCCCTTGACAGGGCTCAGCAATCAGCCCCAGCATTTT. Translating it yields CASSPLTGLSNQPQHF.

This chain links TRBV27 with TRBJ2-7; D is perhaps TRBD2 (6 bases). The CDR3 length is 14 residues. V was pared by 6 bases and J by 4 bases, with 16 bases between. The V gene's germline CDR1 is MNHEY and CDR2 SMNVEV (reference sequence). The CDR3 here is CASSPLAKRYEQYF. As DNA, the CDR3 is TGTGCCAGCAGCCCTCTAGCGAAACGGTACGAGCAGTACTTC.

As concerns this clone: An end of the junction differs from the germline gene, which may be a read error. The J gene is TRBJ1-2, the V gene TRBV2; a weak D match, TRBD1 (6 bases). Germline assignment: CDR1 SNHLY and CDR2 FYNNEI. The CDR3 is 14 amino acids. CDR3 protein: CASSKIWTVDGYTF. The DNA for the CDR3 is TGTGCCAGCAGTAAGATCTGGACAGTAGATGGCTACACCTTT.

The V call is TRBV6-5, the J call TRBJ1-1; TRBD1 agrees at 7 bases. The ends lost 5 bases at V and 2 bases at J; junction bases unmatched: 8. The CDR3 runs to 15 residues. Germline V gene lookup returns CDR1 MNHEY and CDR2 SVGAGI. The CDR3 DNA is TGTGCCAGCAGTAGAAGGGACAGAATTAACACTGAAGCTTTCTTT. This codes for CASSRRDRINTEAFF.

This chain links TRBV6-1 with TRBJ2-3, with 9 bases that match TRBD2. The CDR3 is 18 residues long. Germline lookup yields CDR1 MNHNS and CDR2 SASEGT. V was clipped by 0 bases and J by 3 bases; unmatched bases: 10. For the CDR3, the DNA is TGTGCCAGCAGTGAAGCTGGTTGGTTGGCGGGAGGGACAGATACGCAGTATTTT. Protein sequence: CASSEAGWLAGGTDTQYF.

The V gene is TRBV7-9, the J gene TRBJ2-2, with 8 bases identical to TRBD2. The CDR3 contains 14 residues. Trimming cost V 2 bases and J 8 bases; bases outside gene matches: 4. The germline V gene encodes CDR1 SEHNR and CDR2 FQNEAQ (reference sequence). CDR3 sequence: CASSLTSGRGELFF. For the CDR3, the DNA is TGTGCCAGCAGCTTAACGAGCGGGAGAGGGGAGCTGTTTTTT.

The sample holds a few counts of this clone. V usage is TRBV6-1 and J usage is TRBJ2-7; D unresolved. Germline V gene data show CDR1 as MNHNS and CDR2 as SASEGT. V shed 2 bases and J shed 0 bases, with 8 bases lying between them. There are 14 residues in the CDR3. The CDR3 DNA is TGTGCCAGCAGTGAACAGGCCCCCTCCTACGAGCAGTACTTC. Amino acid sequence: CASSEQAPSYEQYF.

V is TRBV13 and J is TRBJ2-5; no firm D call. CDR3 length equals 13 residues. Looked up from germline, CDR1 is PRHDT and CDR2 is FYEKMQ (reference sequence). The V gene lost 1 base and the J gene lost 5 bases, with 8 bases spanning the gap. In DNA form, the CDR3 reads TGTGCCAGCAGCTTAGTAGTCGGGGAGACCCAGTACTTC. Its translation: CASSLVVGETQYF.

This clone was seen a handful of times. This chain connects TRBV2 to TRBJ1-2; no clear D. CDR1 is SNHLY, CDR2 FYNNEI, per germline. CDR3 size: 13 residues. V was shortened by 1 base and J by 8 bases, with 11 bases between the two germline ends. CDR3 protein: CASSEEEATGYTF. In DNA form, the CDR3 reads TGTGCCAGCAGTGAAGAGGAGGCGACGGGCTACACCTTC.